These 21 T cell receptor beta chains share one sample of origin, sequenced in a study of T cells in women clearing cervical HPV infection. Some clones are missing from TCRdb's copy, which holds only in-frame ones; the method was immunoSEQ multiplex PCR. This repertoire includes tens of thousands of clones. Sequencing input: blood buffy coat. Receptors originate from a woman between 18 and 69 years old with a cervical HPV16 infection that either progressed to CIN3+ or cleared (not recorded which).

The CDR3 DNA, read in part, is TGTGCCAGTAGTATCAAGCGGCCAGGGGACAGCTATAAAAATCAGCCC. Its protein product is CASSIKRPGDSYKNQP. The CDR3, in full, reads CASSIKRPGDSYKNQPQHF. The rearrangement uses TRBV19 and TRBJ1-5, with TRBD1 matching 7 bases. Read sequence stops 3 residues before the CDR3 end, and the germline J gene provides the missing end. The CDR3 consists of 19 residues. Trimming removed 3 bases from V and 4 bases from J; junction bases left unmatched: 18. Germline lookup yields CDR1 LNHDA and CDR2 SQIVND (reference sequence).

As regards this clone: The read ends 3 residues early relative to the CDR3; the germline J gene fills the gap. The gene calls are TRBV18 and TRBJ1-1, with TRBD1 matching over 8 bases. Germline values: CDR1 KGHSH, CDR2 LQKENI. This CDR3 has 16 amino acids. V lost 3 bases and J lost 4; bases outside the gene matches: 10. Here the CDR3 reads CASSPIGTGGTTEAFF. The sequenced part of the CDR3 DNA is TGTGCCAGCTCACCGATCGGTACAGGGGGGACCACTGAA.

The part of the CDR3 DNA that was read is TGTGCCAGCTCCCCGAGGGCAGGGGGGCCCGAC. Encoded protein: CASSPRAGGPD. From start to end, the CDR3 is CASSPRAGGPDYTF. The genes are TRBV18 and TRBJ1-2, with 7 bases matching TRBD1. The read terminates 3 residues ahead of where the CDR3 ends, so the germline J gene completes it. The germline CDR1 and CDR2 sequences are KGHSH and LQKENI. This CDR3 is 14 amino acids long. Based on the CDR3 plus reference TRBV18 and TRBJ1-2, the full variable domain is NAGVMQNPRHLVRRRGQEARLRCSPMKGHSHVYWYRQLPEEGLKFMVYLQKENIIDESGMPKERFSAEFPKEGPSILRIQQVVRGDSAAYFCASSPRAGGPDYTFGSGTRLTVV.

Concerning this clone itself: The CDR3 is cut off 3 residues early in the read; its end comes from the germline J gene. J is TRBJ2-4 and V is TRBV7-9; tentatively, D is TRBD2 (5 bases). The CDR3 spans 13 residues. Germline values: CDR1 SEHNR, CDR2 FQNEAQ (reference sequence). Trimming stripped 5 bases from V and 8 bases from J, with 13 bases between. CDR3 bases read: TGTGCCAGCAGCGCGACTACGCCAGACATT. The encoded protein is CASSATTPDI. The full CDR3 protein is CASSATTPDIQYF. Full variable domain (missing parts from reference TRBV7-9 and TRBJ2-4): DTGVSQNPRHKITKRGQNVTFRCDPISEHNRLYWYRQTLGQGPEFLTYFQNEAQLEKSRLLSDRFSAERPKGSFSTLEIQRTEQGDSAMYLCASSATTPDIQYFGAGTRLSVL.

CDR3 DNA, as far as it was read: TGTGCCAGCAGCTTCCAAGGTGCAGATACG. As protein: CASSFQGADT. The full CDR3 is CASSFQGADTQYF. The rearrangement links TRBV5-6 to TRBJ2-3; D unresolved. The sequenced fragment ends 3 residues before the CDR3 boundary, so the rest is inferred from the germline J gene. Germline CDR1 is SGHDT and CDR2 is YYEEEE. V was shortened by 2 bases and J by 4 bases, with 8 bases between the two germline ends. The length of the CDR3 is 13 residues.

As for this clone: The DNA ends 3 residues before the CDR3 does, and the rest of the CDR3 is filled in from the germline J gene. The chain combines TRBV20-1 with TRBJ2-1, with 8 bases that match TRBD2. The CDR3 runs 16 residues. CDR1 DFQATT and CDR2 SNEGSKA come from the germline V gene (reference sequence). The V gene end was trimmed by 1 base and the J gene end by 2 bases; junction bases not matched to a gene: 7. The part of the CDR3 DNA that was read is TGCAGTGCTAGAGTTTTGAGCGGGGGTACCTACAATGAG. Translating gives CSARVLSGGTYNE. The CDR3 in full is CSARVLSGGTYNEQFF.

On this clone: Coverage ceases 3 residues before the CDR3 finishes, and the germline J gene fills in the end. This chain links TRBV7-6 with TRBJ2-3, with 8 bases that match TRBD1. CDR1 SGHVS and CDR2 FNYEAQ come from the germline V gene. This CDR3 comprises 13 residues. J gave up 5 bases and V 3 bases, and 1 base lay outside the gene matches. Incomplete CDR3 DNA: TGTGCCAGCAGCTTTGGGACAGGAGATACG. Protein product: CASSFGTGDT. The full CDR3 reads CASSFGTGDTQYF.

CDR3 bases read: TGTGCCAGCAGCTTAACGGGGGGGGCTTCCCGAGGAGAGACC. Its protein is CASSLTGGASRGET. The CDR3 in full is CASSLTGGASRGETQYF. The chain carries TRBV7-3 and TRBJ2-5; a possible D gene is TRBD2 (7 bases). From the germline J gene comes the end of the CDR3, since the read stops 3 residues before it. V lost 0 bases, J lost 4 bases, and 18 bases lay in between. Germline CDR1 and CDR2: SGHTA and FQGTGA. This CDR3 is built from 17 residues.

In regard to this clone: The read ends 3 residues before the CDR3 terminus; that terminus is restored from the germline J gene. The V gene is TRBV9, the J gene TRBJ2-1, with a weak D call TRBD1 (5 bases). CDR1 SGDLS and CDR2 YYNGEE come from the germline V gene. The CDR3 extends over 14 amino acids. With 0 bases removed from V and 8 bases from J, the gap between germline ends came to 12 bases. CDR3: CASSVATGAYEQFF. CDR3 DNA (partial): TGTGCCAGCAGCGTAGCTACTGGGGCTTATGAG.

This CDR3 is CAISRRGQRFSPLFF. Incomplete CDR3 DNA: TGTGCCATAAGCCGTCGCGGGCAGCGATTTTCACCG. V and J are TRBV7-2 and TRBJ2-2; tentative D call: TRBD2 (5 bases). The CDR3 end lies 3 residues beyond the end of the read and is filled in from the germline J gene. The CDR3 contains 15 residues. CDR1 is SGHTA and CDR2 is FQGNSA in the germline V gene.

For this clone: The CDR3 extends 3 residues past the end of the read, so its final part is completed from the germline J gene. This chain joins TRBV20-1 and TRBJ2-7; tentatively, D is TRBD1 (6 bases). Looked up from germline, CDR1 is DFQATT and CDR2 is SNEGSKA (reference sequence). The CDR3 is made up of 14 amino acids. Between the trimmed V and J ends, which lost 0 bases and 5 bases, there was a span of 14 bases. Here the CDR3 reads CSARDRAGVDEQYF. Partial CDR3 DNA: TGCAGTGCTAGAGATAGGGCAGGGGTTGACGAG.

Comment on this clone: The CDR3 end falls 3 residues outside the read, so it is completed with the germline J gene. The V gene is TRBV18, the J gene TRBJ2-7; TRBD1 is a possible D gene (6 bases). V lost 2 bases and J lost 0, with 11 bases in between. The CDR3 covers 15 residues. Germline V CDR1 and CDR2: KGHSH, LQKENI. CDR3 sequence reads: CASSPKQGSSYEQYF. The sequenced part of the CDR3 DNA is TGTGCCAGCTCACCAAAACAGGGTAGCTCCTACGAG.

About this clone itself: The observed sequence ends 3 residues before the CDR3 terminus, with the missing tail filled in from the germline J gene. This chain uses TRBV19 with TRBJ1-1; D perhaps matches TRBD1 (6 bases). CDR1 is LNHDA, CDR2 SQIVND, per germline (reference sequence). The CDR3 runs to 15 residues. CDR3 bases read: TGTGCCAGTAGTATTCCGCAGGGTCGGACAGATACG. It translates to CASSIPQGRTDT. The whole CDR3 protein is CASSIPQGRTDTAFF.

As to this clone: The CDR3 end is not reached by the read, which stops 3 residues before it; the germline J gene fills it in. The V call is TRBV2, the J call TRBJ1-2; maybe TRBD1 (5 bases). This CDR3 has 15 amino acids. From germline, CDR1 is SNHLY and CDR2 FYNNEI. Incomplete CDR3 DNA: TGTGCCAGCAGTGAGCAGGGAGGGAGCACAGATACC. As protein: CASSEQGGSTDT. The full CDR3 reads CASSEQGGSTDTYTF.

Worth noting for this clone: With the read ending 3 residues before the CDR3 end, the germline J gene is used to fill in that end. V usage is TRBV11-1 and J usage is TRBJ2-4; D may be TRBD1 (6 bases). CDR3 size: 15 residues. The germline gives CDR1 SGHAT, CDR2 FQDESV (reference sequence). Trimming removed 1 base at V and 5 bases at J, with 12 bases between. Partial CDR3 DNA: TGTGCCAGCAGCTTAGGGCGGCCAGGGGAAAACATT. It codes for CASSLGRPGENI. The whole CDR3 reads CASSLGRPGENIQYF.

On this clone: The CDR3 extends 3 residues past the end of the read, so its final part is completed from the germline J gene. The rearrangement links TRBV14 to TRBJ2-2, with 11 bases identical to TRBD2. CDR1 SGHDN and CDR2 FVKESK come from the germline V gene. V was clipped by 3 bases and J by 5 bases; unmatched bases: 14. CDR3 length equals 19 residues. CDR3 DNA (partial): TGTGCCAGCAGCCAGATACTAGCGGGGGCCGACTCGTGGACCGGGGAG. It encodes CASSQILAGADSWTGE. The whole CDR3 reads CASSQILAGADSWTGELFF. Full variable domain (remainder filled in from reference TRBV14 and TRBJ2-2): EAGVTQFPSHSVIEKGQTVTLRCDPISGHDNLYWYRRVMGKEIKFLLHFVKESKQDESGMPNNRFLAERTGGTYSTLKVQPAELEDSGVYFCASSQILAGADSWTGELFFGEGSRLTVL.

As regards this clone: The CDR3 extends 3 residues past the end of the read, so its final part is completed from the germline J gene. This chain uses TRBV18 with TRBJ2-2; TRBD1 aligns across 8 bases. This CDR3 is 15 amino acids long. Germline lookup yields CDR1 KGHSH and CDR2 LQKENI. CDR3 bases read: TGTGCCAGCTCGACGGACAGGGTGTATAATTCGCCG. Amino acid sequence: CASSTDRVYNSP. The entire CDR3 protein is CASSTDRVYNSPLFF. The full variable domain, completed using reference TRBV18 and TRBJ2-2, is NAGVMQNPRHLVRRRGQEARLRCSPMKGHSHVYWYRQLPEEGLKFMVYLQKENIIDESGMPKERFSAEFPKEGPSILRIQQVVRGDSAAYFCASSTDRVYNSPLFFGEGSRLTVL.

A note on this clone: Read data end 3 residues before the CDR3 end; the end is taken from the germline J gene. This rearrangement joins TRBV5-1 to TRBJ2-3; 9 bases match TRBD1. The germline CDR1 and CDR2 sequences are SGHRS and YFSETQ. This CDR3 comprises 15 residues. CDR3 protein: CASSPGTGTRETQYF. The part of the CDR3 DNA that was read is TGCGCCAGCAGCCCCGGGACAGGGACGCGAGAGACG.

Here the CDR3 reads CASSPNRGENQPQHF. The DNA read from the CDR3 is TGTGCCAGCAGCCCGAATCGAGGGGAAAATCAGCCC. The chain couples TRBV5-4 to TRBJ1-5, with D perhaps TRBD1 (5 bases). The CDR3 end is not reached by the read, which stops 3 residues before it; the germline J gene fills it in. CDR1 SGHNT and CDR2 YYREEE come from the germline V gene (reference sequence). The V end was cut by 4 bases, the J end by 4 bases, with 15 bases between. CDR3 length: 15 amino acids.

Of note for this clone: From the germline J gene comes the end of the CDR3, since the read stops 3 residues before it. The V and J genes are TRBV19 and TRBJ1-2; possible D gene TRBD1, 5 bases. The CDR3 sequence is 15 residues long. Looked up from germline, CDR1 is LNHDA and CDR2 is SQIVND (reference sequence). The part of the CDR3 DNA that was read is TGTGCCAGTAGTATATCGACAGCTTTCTCCTACGAC. It is translated as CASSISTAFSYD. The whole CDR3 is CASSISTAFSYDYTF.

As to this clone: The CDR3 end lies 3 residues beyond the end of the read and is filled in from the germline J gene. The V and J genes are TRBV20-1 and TRBJ2-7, with D perhaps matching TRBD1 (6 bases). CDR1 and CDR2 (germline): DFQATT, SNEGSKA (reference sequence). The V gene lost 6 bases and the J gene lost 0 bases, with 30 bases spanning the gap. The CDR3 totals 19 residues. CDR3 DNA (partial): TGCAGTGCCCTTACCTTCGGTCCGGACAGTCAGAGGCGCTCCTACGAG. Translated: CSALTFGPDSQRRSYE. The CDR3, in full, reads CSALTFGPDSQRRSYEQYF.